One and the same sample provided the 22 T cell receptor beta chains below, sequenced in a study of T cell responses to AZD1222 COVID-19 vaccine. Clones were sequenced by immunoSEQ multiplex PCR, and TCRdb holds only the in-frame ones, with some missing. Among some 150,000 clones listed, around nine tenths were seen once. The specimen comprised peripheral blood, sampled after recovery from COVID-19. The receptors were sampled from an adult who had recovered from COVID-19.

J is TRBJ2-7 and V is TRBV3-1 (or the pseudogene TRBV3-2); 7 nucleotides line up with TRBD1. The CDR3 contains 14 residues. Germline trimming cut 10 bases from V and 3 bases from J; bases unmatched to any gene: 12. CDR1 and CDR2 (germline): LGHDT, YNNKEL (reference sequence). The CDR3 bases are TGTGCCACCTCCCTCAGCGGACAGGTCTACGAGCAGTACTTC. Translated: CATSLSGQVYEQYF.

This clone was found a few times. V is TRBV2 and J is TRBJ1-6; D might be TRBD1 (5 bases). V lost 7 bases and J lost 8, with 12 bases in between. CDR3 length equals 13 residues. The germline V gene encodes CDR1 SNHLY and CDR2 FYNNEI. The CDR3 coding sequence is TGTGCCAGCACCGACCTCAGGGATTCACCCCTCCACTTT. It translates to CASTDLRDSPLHF.

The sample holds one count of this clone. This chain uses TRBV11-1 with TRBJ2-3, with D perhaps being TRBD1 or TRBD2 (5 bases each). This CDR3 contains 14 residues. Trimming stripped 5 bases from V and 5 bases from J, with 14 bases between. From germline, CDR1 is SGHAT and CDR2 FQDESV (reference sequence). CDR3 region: CASSTRDGGDTQYF. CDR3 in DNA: TGTGCCAGCAGCACTCGGGACGGAGGAGATACGCAGTATTTT.

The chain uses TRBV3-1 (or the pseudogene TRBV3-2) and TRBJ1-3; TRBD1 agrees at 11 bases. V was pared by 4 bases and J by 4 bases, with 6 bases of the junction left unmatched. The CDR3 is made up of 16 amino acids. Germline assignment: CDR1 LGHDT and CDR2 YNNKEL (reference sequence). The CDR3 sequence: CASSPWTGGSGNTIYF. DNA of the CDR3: TGTGCCAGCAGCCCGTGGACAGGGGGCTCCGGAAACACCATATATTTT.

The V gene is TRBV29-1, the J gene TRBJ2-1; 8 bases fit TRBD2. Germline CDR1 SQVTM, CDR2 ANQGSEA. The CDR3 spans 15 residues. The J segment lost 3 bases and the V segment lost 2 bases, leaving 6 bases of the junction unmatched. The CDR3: CSVEPRGDNYNEQFF. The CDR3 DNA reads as TGCAGCGTTGAACCGCGGGGGGACAACTACAATGAGCAGTTCTTC.

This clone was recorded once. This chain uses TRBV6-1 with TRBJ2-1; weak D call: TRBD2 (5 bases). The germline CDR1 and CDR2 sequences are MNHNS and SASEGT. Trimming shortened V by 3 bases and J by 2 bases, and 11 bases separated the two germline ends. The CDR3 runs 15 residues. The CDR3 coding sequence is TGTGCCAGCAGTGATTCGGGGTTCCCCTACAATGAGCAGTTCTTC. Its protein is CASSDSGFPYNEQFF.

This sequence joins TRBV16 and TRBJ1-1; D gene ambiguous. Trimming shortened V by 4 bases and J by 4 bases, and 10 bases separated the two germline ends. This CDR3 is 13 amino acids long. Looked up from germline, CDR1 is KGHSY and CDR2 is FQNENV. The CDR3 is CASSPTERTEAFF. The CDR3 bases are TGTGCCAGCAGCCCCACGGAGCGCACTGAAGCTTTCTTT. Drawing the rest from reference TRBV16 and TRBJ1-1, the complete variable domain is GEEVAQTPKHLVRGEGQKAKLYCAPIKGHSYVFWYQQVLKNEFKFLISFQNENVFDETGMPKERFSAKCLPNSPCSLEIQATKLEDSAVYFCASSPTERTEAFFGQGTRLTVV.

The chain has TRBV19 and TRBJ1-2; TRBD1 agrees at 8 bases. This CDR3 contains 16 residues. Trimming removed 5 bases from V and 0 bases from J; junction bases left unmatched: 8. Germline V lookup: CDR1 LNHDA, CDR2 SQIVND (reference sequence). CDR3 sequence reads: CASSRFGTGPNYGYTF. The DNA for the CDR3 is TGTGCCAGTAGTCGTTTCGGGACAGGCCCTAACTATGGCTACACCTTC.

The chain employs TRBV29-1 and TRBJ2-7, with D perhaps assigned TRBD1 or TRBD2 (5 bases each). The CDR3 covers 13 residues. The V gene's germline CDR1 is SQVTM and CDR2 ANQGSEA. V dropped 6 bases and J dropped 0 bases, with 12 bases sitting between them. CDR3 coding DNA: TGCAGCGTCGGGGACCGCAGCTCCTACGAGCAGTACTTC. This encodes CSVGDRSSYEQYF.

CDR3 DNA sequence: TGCGCCAGCAGCCCCGAGCGGATTTTCTACGAGCAGTACTTC. Its protein is CASSPERIFYEQYF. This sequence joins TRBV5-1 and TRBJ2-7; possible D gene TRBD2, 5 bases. Germline V gives CDR1 SGHRS, CDR2 YFSETQ. Trimming stripped 4 bases from V and 3 bases from J, with 14 bases between. There are 14 residues in the CDR3.

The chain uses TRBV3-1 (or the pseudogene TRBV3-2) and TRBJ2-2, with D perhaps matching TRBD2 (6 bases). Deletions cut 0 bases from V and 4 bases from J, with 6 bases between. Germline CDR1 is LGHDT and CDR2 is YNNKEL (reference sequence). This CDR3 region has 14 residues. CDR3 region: CASSQDSGTGELFF. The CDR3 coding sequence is TGTGCCAGCAGCCAAGATAGCGGCACCGGGGAGCTGTTTTTT.

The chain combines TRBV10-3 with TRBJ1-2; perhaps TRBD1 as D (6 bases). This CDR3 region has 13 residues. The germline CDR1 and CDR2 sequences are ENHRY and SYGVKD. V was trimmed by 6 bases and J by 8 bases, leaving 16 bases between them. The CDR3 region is CAIRGGPGEGYTF. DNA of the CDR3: TGTGCCATCAGGGGGGGCCCTGGGGAAGGCTACACCTTC.

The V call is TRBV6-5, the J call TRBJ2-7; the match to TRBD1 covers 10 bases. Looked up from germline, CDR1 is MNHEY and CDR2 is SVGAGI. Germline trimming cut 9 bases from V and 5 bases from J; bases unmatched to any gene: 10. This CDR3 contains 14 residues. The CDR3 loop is CASLYRDRGNEQYF. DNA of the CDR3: TGTGCCAGTCTTTACCGGGACAGGGGAAACGAGCAGTACTTC.

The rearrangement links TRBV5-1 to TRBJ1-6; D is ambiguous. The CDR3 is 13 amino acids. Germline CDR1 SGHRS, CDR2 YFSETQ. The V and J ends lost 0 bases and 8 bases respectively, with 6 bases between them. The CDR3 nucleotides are TGCGCCAGCAGCTTGGCCGGTGATTCACCCCTCCACTTT. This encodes CASSLAGDSPLHF.

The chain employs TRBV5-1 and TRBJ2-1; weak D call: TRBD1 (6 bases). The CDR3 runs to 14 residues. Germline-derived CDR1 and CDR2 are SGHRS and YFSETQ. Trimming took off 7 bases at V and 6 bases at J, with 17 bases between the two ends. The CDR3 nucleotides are TGCGCCAGCGCCCCGAGCAGGGGACCCAATGAGCAGTTCTTC. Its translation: CASAPSRGPNEQFF. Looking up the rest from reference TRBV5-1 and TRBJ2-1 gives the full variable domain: KAGVTQTPRYLIKTRGQQVTLSCSPISGHRSVSWYQQTPGQGLQFLFEYFSETQRNKGNFPGRFSGRQFSNSRSEMNVSTLELGDSALYLCASAPSRGPNEQFFGPGTRLTVL.

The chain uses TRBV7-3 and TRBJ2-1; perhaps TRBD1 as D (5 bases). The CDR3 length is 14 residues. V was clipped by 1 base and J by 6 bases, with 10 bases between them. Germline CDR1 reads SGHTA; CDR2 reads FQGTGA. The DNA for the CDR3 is TGTGCCAGCAGCTTAATGGGGCGGCCCAATGAGCAGTTCTTC. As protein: CASSLMGRPNEQFF.

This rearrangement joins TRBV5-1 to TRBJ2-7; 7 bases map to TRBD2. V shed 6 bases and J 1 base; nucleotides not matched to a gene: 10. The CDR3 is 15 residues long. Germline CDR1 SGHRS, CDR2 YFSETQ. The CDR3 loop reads CASTYSGAASYEQYF. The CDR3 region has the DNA TGCGCCAGCACCTACAGCGGGGCTGCGTCCTACGAGCAGTACTTC.

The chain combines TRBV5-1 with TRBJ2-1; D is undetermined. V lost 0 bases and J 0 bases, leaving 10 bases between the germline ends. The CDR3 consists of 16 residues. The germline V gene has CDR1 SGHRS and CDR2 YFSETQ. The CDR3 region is CASSLGTQSSYNEQFF. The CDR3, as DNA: TGCGCCAGCAGCTTGGGTACCCAGAGCTCCTACAATGAGCAGTTCTTC.

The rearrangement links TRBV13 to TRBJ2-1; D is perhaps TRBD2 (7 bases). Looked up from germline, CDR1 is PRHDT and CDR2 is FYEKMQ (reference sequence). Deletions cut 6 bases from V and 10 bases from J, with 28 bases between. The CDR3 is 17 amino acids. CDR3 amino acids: CASSRKPSSGPQGEQFF. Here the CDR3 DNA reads TGTGCCAGCAGTCGTAAACCATCTAGCGGCCCTCAGGGGGAGCAGTTCTTC.

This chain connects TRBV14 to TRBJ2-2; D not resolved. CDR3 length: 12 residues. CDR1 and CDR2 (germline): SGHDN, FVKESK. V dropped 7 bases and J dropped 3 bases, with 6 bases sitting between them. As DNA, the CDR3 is TGTGCCAGCACCCCTTACACCGGGGAGCTGTTTTTT. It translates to CASTPYTGELFF.

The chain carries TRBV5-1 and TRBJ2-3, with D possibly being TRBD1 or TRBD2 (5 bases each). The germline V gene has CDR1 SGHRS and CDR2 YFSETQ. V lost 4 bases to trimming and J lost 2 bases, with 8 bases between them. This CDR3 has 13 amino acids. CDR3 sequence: CASSRDDTDTQYF. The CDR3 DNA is TGCGCCAGCAGCAGGGACGACACAGATACGCAGTATTTT.

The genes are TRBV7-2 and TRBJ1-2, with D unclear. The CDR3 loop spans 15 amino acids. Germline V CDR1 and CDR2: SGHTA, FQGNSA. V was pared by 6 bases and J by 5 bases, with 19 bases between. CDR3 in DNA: TGTGCCAGCAGTTTAAGCCTTCCTCAGCTTTATGGCTACACCTTC. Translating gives CASSLSLPQLYGYTF.